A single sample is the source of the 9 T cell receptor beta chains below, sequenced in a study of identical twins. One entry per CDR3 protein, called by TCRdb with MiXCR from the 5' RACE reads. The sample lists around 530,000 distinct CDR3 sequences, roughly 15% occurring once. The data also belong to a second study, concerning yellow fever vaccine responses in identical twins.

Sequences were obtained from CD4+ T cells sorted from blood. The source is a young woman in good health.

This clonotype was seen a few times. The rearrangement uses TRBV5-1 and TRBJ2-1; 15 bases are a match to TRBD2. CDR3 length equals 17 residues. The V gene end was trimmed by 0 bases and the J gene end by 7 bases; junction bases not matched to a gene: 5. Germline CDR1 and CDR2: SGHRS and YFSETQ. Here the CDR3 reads CASSLGTSGGAINEQFF. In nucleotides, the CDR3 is TGCGCCAGCAGCTTGGGGACTAGCGGGGGGGCCATAAATGAGCAGTTCTTC.

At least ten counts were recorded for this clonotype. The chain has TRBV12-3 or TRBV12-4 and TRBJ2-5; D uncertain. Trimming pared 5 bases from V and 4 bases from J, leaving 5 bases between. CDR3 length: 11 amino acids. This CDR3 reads CASSAGETQYF. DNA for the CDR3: TGTGCCAGCAGTGCTGGAGAGACCCAGTACTTC.

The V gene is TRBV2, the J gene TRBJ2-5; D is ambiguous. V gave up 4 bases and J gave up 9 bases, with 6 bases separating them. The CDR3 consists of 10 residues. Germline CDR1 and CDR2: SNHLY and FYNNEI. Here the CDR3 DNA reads TGTGCCAGCAGTGCCGCGGCCCAGTACTTC. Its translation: CASSAAAQYF.

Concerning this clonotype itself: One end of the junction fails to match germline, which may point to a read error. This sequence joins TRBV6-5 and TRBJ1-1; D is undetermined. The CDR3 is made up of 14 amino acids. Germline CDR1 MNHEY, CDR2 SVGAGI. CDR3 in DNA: TGTGCCAGCAGTTCAGGAAGGGTGAAGACTGAAGCTTTCTTT. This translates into CASSSGRVKTEAFF.

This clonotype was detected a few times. CDR3 in DNA: TGTGCCAGCGGTAAGACTAGCGGAAGCTACGAGCAGTACTTC. Protein sequence: CASGKTSGSYEQYF. The J gene is TRBJ2-7, the V gene TRBV12-3 or TRBV12-4; 9 nucleotides align to TRBD2. V was clipped by 8 bases and J by 3 bases; unmatched bases: 8. This CDR3 is built from 14 residues.

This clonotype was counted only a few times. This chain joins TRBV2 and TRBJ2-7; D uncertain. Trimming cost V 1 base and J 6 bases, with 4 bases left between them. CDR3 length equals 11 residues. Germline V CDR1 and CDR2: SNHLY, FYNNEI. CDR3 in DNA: TGTGCCAGCAGTGAAGTTATCGAGCAGTACGTC. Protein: CASSEVIEQYV.

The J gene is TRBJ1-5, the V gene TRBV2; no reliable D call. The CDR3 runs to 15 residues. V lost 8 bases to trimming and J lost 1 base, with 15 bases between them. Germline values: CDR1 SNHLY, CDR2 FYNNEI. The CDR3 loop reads CASSTEQISNQPQHF. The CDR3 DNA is TGTGCCAGCTCGACGGAACAGATAAGCAATCAGCCCCAGCATTTT.

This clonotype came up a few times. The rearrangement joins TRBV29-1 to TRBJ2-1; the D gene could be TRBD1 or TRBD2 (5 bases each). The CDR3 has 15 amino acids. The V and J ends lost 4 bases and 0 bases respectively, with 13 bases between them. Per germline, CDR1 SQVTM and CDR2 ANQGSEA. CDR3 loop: CSVAWGRSSYNEQFF. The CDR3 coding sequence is TGCAGCGTTGCGTGGGGACGGAGCTCCTACAATGAGCAGTTCTTC.

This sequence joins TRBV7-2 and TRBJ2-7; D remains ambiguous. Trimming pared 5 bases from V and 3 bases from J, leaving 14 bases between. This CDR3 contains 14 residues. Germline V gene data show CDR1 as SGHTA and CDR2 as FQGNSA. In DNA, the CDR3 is TGTGCCAGCAGCCCTCGGACCAAAGACTACGAGCAGTACTTC. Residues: CASSPRTKDYEQYF.